A single TCR beta chain is shown here with its context. What it binds is not known. This specimen belongs to a study of cytomegalovirus exposure and HLA in healthy donors. Findings and caveats of the study: Researchers catalogued under 200 TCR beta chains as cytomegalovirus-associated.

The donors gave bone marrow, and they were healthy. PCR involved 60 Vbeta and 13 Jbeta primers. Repertoires were generated with immunoSEQ multiplex PCR, while TCRdb's copy carries only in-frame clones and drops some. This sample yields over 75,000 clones, of which around four fifths are seen a single time; roughly 6.6% belongs to the top ten. There are 12 residues in the CDR3. Germline CDR1 and CDR2: MNHEY and SVGAGI. Trimming took 5 bases from V and 0 from J, leaving 4 bases between them. The sample was PBMCs. This TCR was sampled from a man aged 45-65 years in good health and CMV-seropositive. The V call is TRBV6-5, the J call TRBJ1-1, with D unclear. CDR3 DNA: TGTGCCAGCAGTACAGTGAACACTGAAGCTTTCTTT. It translates to CASSTVNTEAFF.